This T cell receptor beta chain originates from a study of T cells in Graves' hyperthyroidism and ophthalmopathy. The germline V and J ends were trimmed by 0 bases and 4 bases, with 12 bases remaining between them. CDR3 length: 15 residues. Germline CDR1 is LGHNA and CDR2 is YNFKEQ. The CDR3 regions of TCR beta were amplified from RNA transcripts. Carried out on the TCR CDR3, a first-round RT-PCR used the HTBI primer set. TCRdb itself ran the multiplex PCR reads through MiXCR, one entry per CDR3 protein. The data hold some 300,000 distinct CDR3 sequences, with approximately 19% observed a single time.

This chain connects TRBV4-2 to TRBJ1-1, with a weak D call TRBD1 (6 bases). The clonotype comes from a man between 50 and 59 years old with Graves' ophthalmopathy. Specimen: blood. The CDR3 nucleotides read TGTGCCAGCAGCCAAGAAAACAGGGTAGGCACTGAAGCTTTCTTT. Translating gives CASSQENRVGTEAFF.